Listed below are T cell receptor beta chains from one sample, sequenced in a study of radiotherapy plus CTLA-4 blockade in lung cancer. TCRdb keeps only in-frame clones here, not all; method: immunoSEQ multiplex PCR. This sample has 13,000 to 15,000 clones, with approximately 70% found just once. The sequencing here drew on peripheral blood, taken from a patient treated with radiotherapy plus ipilimumab. These receptors all stem from a human donor with non-small cell lung cancer whose response to radiotherapy plus ipilimumab could not be evaluated. Each CDR3 is given with its conserved first and last residue. D genes are given only for firm matches. Clone size is stated in some rows and not others, as once, few, many or a class when expanded.

v_gene: TRBV6-6
j_gene: TRBJ2-2
d_gene: TRBD1
abundance: .
CDR3aa: CASSYPGQTNTGELFF
CDR3nt: TGTGCCAGCAGTTACCCGGGACAGACCAACACCGGGGAGCTGTTTTTT

v_gene: TRBV10-1
j_gene: TRBJ2-2
d_gene: .
abundance: .
CDR3aa: CASSPEGAMAGELFF
CDR3nt: TGCGCCAGCAGTCCGGAGGGGGCCATGGCCGGGGAGCTGTTTTTT

v_gene: TRBV11-2
j_gene: TRBJ2-5
d_gene: TRBD2
abundance: .
CDR3aa: CASSLVGGAQETQYF
CDR3nt: TGTGCCAGCAGCTTAGTGGGAGGGGCCCAAGAGACCCAGTACTTC

v_gene: TRBV5-1
j_gene: TRBJ1-1
d_gene: TRBD1
abundance: .
CDR3aa: CASGLDRDRSLNTEAFF
CDR3nt: TGCGCCAGCGGCCTCGACCGGGACAGGTCTTTGAACACTGAAGCTTTCTTT

v_gene: TRBV4-1
j_gene: TRBJ2-5
d_gene: TRBD2
abundance: .
CDR3aa: CASSQVLAGAFQETQYF
CDR3nt: TGCGCCAGCAGCCAAGTTCTAGCGGGGGCCTTCCAAGAGACCCAGTACTTC

v_gene: TRBV5-4
j_gene: TRBJ1-2
d_gene: .
abundance: .
CDR3aa: CASSSDSYGYTF
CDR3nt: TGTGCCAGCAGCTCCGACAGCTATGGCTACACCTTC

v_gene: TRBV29-1
j_gene: TRBJ2-3
d_gene: .
abundance: once
CDR3aa: CSVVFISTDTQYF
CDR3nt: TGCAGCGTTGTTTTCATTAGCACAGATACGCAGTATTTT

v_gene: TRBV7-6
j_gene: TRBJ1-1
d_gene: TRBD1
abundance: few
CDR3aa: CASSLSSFRGVNTEAFF
CDR3nt: TGTGCCAGCAGCTTATCGAGTTTCAGGGGGGTTAACACTGAAGCTTTCTTT

v_gene: TRBV5-1
j_gene: TRBJ1-1
d_gene: TRBD1
abundance: .
CDR3aa: CASSPQGVNTEAFF
CDR3nt: TGCGCCAGCAGTCCTCAGGGGGTGAACACTGAAGCTTTCTTT

v_gene: TRBV2
j_gene: TRBJ1-3
d_gene: .
abundance: few
CDR3aa: CASSLTGINGNTIYF
CDR3nt: TGTGCCAGCAGTCTTACAGGGATAAATGGAAACACCATATATTTT

v_gene: TRBV2
j_gene: TRBJ1-1
d_gene: .
abundance: .
CDR3aa: CASILEGNTEAFF
CDR3nt: TGTGCCAGCATTCTGGAGGGGAACACTGAAGCTTTCTTT

v_gene: TRBV6-1
j_gene: TRBJ1-2
d_gene: .
abundance: few
CDR3aa: CASTPRGANGYTF
CDR3nt: TGTGCCAGCACCCCGCGGGGGGCGAATGGCTACACCTTC

v_gene: TRBV11-3
j_gene: TRBJ2-3
d_gene: TRBD2
abundance: .
CDR3aa: CASSPQRGGSTDTQYF
CDR3nt: TGTGCCAGCAGCCCCCAGCGGGGCGGAAGCACAGATACGCAGTATTTT

v_gene: TRBV4-1
j_gene: TRBJ2-3
d_gene: TRBD2
abundance: .
CDR3aa: CASSQEPPLAGARTDTQYF
CDR3nt: TGCGCCAGCAGCCAAGAACCCCCCCTAGCGGGGGCCCGCACAGATACGCAGTATTTT

v_gene: TRBV19
j_gene: TRBJ2-7
d_gene: .
abundance: .
CDR3aa: CASSIAHTYEQYF
CDR3nt: TGTGCCAGTAGTATTGCGCATACCTACGAGCAGTACTTC

v_gene: TRBV2
j_gene: TRBJ1-5
d_gene: .
abundance: .
CDR3aa: CASSEGSNSNQPQHF
CDR3nt: TGTGCCAGCAGTGAGGGGAGTAATAGCAATCAGCCCCAGCATTTT

v_gene: TRBV7-9
j_gene: TRBJ2-2
d_gene: TRBD2
abundance: .
CDR3aa: CASSLGSGGSTGELFF
CDR3nt: TGTGCCAGCAGCTTAGGAAGCGGGGGGTCGACCGGGGAGCTGTTTTTT

v_gene: TRBV14
j_gene: TRBJ2-3
d_gene: .
abundance: .
CDR3aa: CASSQDYTDTQYF
CDR3nt: TGTGCCAGCAGCCAAGACTACACAGATACGCAGTATTTT

v_gene: TRBV9
j_gene: TRBJ2-2
d_gene: TRBD2
abundance: .
CDR3aa: CASSVGSGGAATGELFF
CDR3nt: TGTGCCAGCAGCGTAGGTAGCGGGGGGGCGGCGACCGGGGAGCTGTTTTTT

v_gene: TRBV30
j_gene: TRBJ1-2
d_gene: .
abundance: .
CDR3aa: CAWARGDYGYTF
CDR3nt: TGTGCCTGGGCCCGGGGTGACTATGGCTACACCTTC

v_gene: TRBV6-5
j_gene: TRBJ1-1
d_gene: TRBD1
abundance: .
CDR3aa: CASSYSWTGLSTEAFF
CDR3nt: TGTGCCAGCAGTTACTCCTGGACAGGGCTCAGCACTGAAGCTTTCTTT

v_gene: TRBV7-2
j_gene: TRBJ2-5
d_gene: TRBD2
abundance: .
CDR3aa: CASSLALAVRETQYF
CDR3nt: TGTGCCAGCAGCTTAGCACTAGCGGTGCGAGAGACCCAGTACTTC

v_gene: TRBV2
j_gene: TRBJ2-1
d_gene: .
abundance: .
CDR3aa: CASSASRSSYNEQFF
CDR3nt: TGTGCCAGCAGTGCTAGCAGGAGCTCCTACAATGAGCAGTTCTTC

v_gene: TRBV7-2
j_gene: TRBJ1-2
d_gene: TRBD1
abundance: .
CDR3aa: CASSLGRDREDNYGYTF
CDR3nt: TGTGCCAGCAGCTTAGGAAGGGACAGGGAAGATAACTATGGCTACACCTTC

v_gene: TRBV6-6
j_gene: TRBJ1-2
d_gene: TRBD1
abundance: .
CDR3aa: CASRAQGVPLSYGYTF
CDR3nt: TGTGCCAGCAGAGCACAGGGGGTCCCCCTCTCCTATGGCTACACCTTC

v_gene: TRBV27
j_gene: TRBJ2-2
d_gene: .
abundance: .
CDR3aa: CASKWGDTGELFF
CDR3nt: TGTGCCAGCAAATGGGGGGACACCGGGGAGCTGTTTTTT

v_gene: TRBV10-1
j_gene: TRBJ1-5
d_gene: .
abundance: medium-sized
CDR3aa: CASSGPGGPQHF
CDR3nt: TGCGCCAGCAGTGGCCCGGGGGGGCCCCAGCATTTT

v_gene: TRBV7-2
j_gene: TRBJ1-1
d_gene: .
abundance: few
CDR3aa: CASNLPGVTEAFF
CDR3nt: TGTGCCAGCAACCTCCCGGGAGTCACTGAAGCTTTCTTT

v_gene: TRBV28
j_gene: TRBJ1-4
d_gene: TRBD1
abundance: few
CDR3aa: CASSPTGTGAEKLFF
CDR3nt: TGTGCCAGCAGCCCAACCGGGACAGGAGCTGAAAAACTGTTTTTT

v_gene: TRBV19
j_gene: TRBJ2-7
d_gene: TRBD1
abundance: few
CDR3aa: CASSPGQVPYEQYF
CDR3nt: TGTGCCAGTAGTCCGGGACAGGTGCCCTACGAGCAGTACTTC

v_gene: TRBV27
j_gene: TRBJ2-2
d_gene: .
abundance: .
CDR3aa: CASRWTVNGGELFF
CDR3nt: TGTGCCAGCCGGTGGACTGTCAATGGCGGGGAGCTGTTTTTT

v_gene: TRBV10-3
j_gene: TRBJ1-6
d_gene: .
abundance: few
CDR3aa: CAARQALDNSPLHF
CDR3nt: TGTGCCGCCCGTCAGGCGCTGGATAATTCACCCCTCCACTTT

v_gene: TRBV2
j_gene: TRBJ2-2
d_gene: .
abundance: .
CDR3aa: CASMVFIGGGELFF
CDR3nt: TGTGCCAGCATGGTTTTTATCGGGGGCGGGGAGCTGTTTTTT

v_gene: TRBV7-2
j_gene: TRBJ2-5
d_gene: .
abundance: once
CDR3aa: CASSSGGLGGTQYF
CDR3nt: TGTGCCAGCAGCTCTGGGGGACTCGGGGGGACCCAGTACTTC

v_gene: TRBV2
j_gene: TRBJ1-1
d_gene: TRBD1
abundance: .
CDR3aa: CASREDRVNTEAFF
CDR3nt: TGTGCCAGCAGAGAGGACAGGGTGAACACTGAAGCTTTCTTT

v_gene: TRBV30
j_gene: TRBJ2-3
d_gene: .
abundance: .
CDR3aa: CAWGRPPSTDTQYF
CDR3nt: TGTGCCTGGGGCAGGCCTCCGAGCACAGATACGCAGTATTTT

v_gene: TRBV6-4
j_gene: TRBJ1-1
d_gene: TRBD1
abundance: .
CDR3aa: CASSYRGGTEAFF
CDR3nt: TGTGCCAGCAGTTACAGGGGGGGCACTGAAGCTTTCTTT

v_gene: TRBV4-3
j_gene: TRBJ1-6
d_gene: .
abundance: once
CDR3aa: CASSQDGQGLSPLHF
CDR3nt: TGCGCCAGCAGCCAAGATGGGCAGGGGCTTTCACCCCTCCACTTT

v_gene: TRBV27
j_gene: TRBJ1-6
d_gene: TRBD1
abundance: .
CDR3aa: CASSFRQGPSSYNSPLHF
CDR3nt: TGTGCCAGCAGTTTCCGACAGGGACCGAGCTCCTATAATTCACCCCTCCACTTT

v_gene: TRBV6-1
j_gene: TRBJ2-2
d_gene: TRBD2
abundance: once
CDR3aa: CASSASGGYTGELFF
CDR3nt: TGTGCCAGCAGTGCGAGCGGGGGATACACCGGGGAGCTGTTTTTT

v_gene: TRBV5-4
j_gene: TRBJ1-5
d_gene: .
abundance: .
CDR3aa: CASSWRQDRSNQPQHF
CDR3nt: TGTGCCAGCAGCTGGAGACAGGACCGGAGCAATCAGCCCCAGCATTTT

v_gene: TRBV7-2
j_gene: TRBJ1-1
d_gene: .
abundance: .
CDR3aa: CASSFFPTGTNTEAFF
CDR3nt: TGTGCCAGCAGCTTTTTTCCCACAGGGACGAACACTGAAGCTTTCTTT